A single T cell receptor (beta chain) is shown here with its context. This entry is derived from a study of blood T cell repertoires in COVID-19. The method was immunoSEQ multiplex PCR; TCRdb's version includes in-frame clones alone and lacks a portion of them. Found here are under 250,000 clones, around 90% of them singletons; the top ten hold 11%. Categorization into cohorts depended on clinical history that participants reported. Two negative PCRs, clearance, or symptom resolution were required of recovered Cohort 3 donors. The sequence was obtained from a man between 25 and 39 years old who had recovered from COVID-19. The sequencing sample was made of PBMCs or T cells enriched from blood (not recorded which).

The CDR3 loop reads CASSQGGRGSYEQYF. Written as DNA, the CDR3 is TGTGCCAGCAGTCAGGGGGGCAGGGGATCCTACGAGCAGTACTTC. V and J are TRBV28 and TRBJ2-7; weak D call: TRBD1 (7 bases). Germline V gene lookup returns CDR1 MDHEN and CDR2 SYDVKM. With 5 bases removed from V and 1 base from J, the gap between germline ends came to 15 bases. The CDR3 contains 15 residues.